These T cell receptor beta chains were read from a single sample in a study of CD8 T cells in ankylosing spondylitis. TCRdb processed the 5' RACE reads anew with MiXCR; each CDR3 protein has one entry. This sample carries approximately 540,000 distinct CDR3 sequences, more than 9.5% of them seen once, and the ten largest clones take under 7.5%. Material for sequencing was blood, either unsorted or a sorted T cell fraction (not recorded which). The origin of the receptors is a male donor with ankylosing spondylitis. CDR3s include the opening cysteine and the closing phenylalanine or tryptophan. Each record gives: clone size, J gene, V gene, D gene, CDR3 protein, CDR3 DNA. The D gene is left open where the match is weak. The size entry is marked missing in some rows and otherwise reads once, few, many or a size class.

clone_size: .; j_call: TRBJ2-7; v_call: TRBV2; d_call: TRBD2; cdr3_aa: CASRGGLAVESPYEQYF; cdr3_nt: TGTGCCAGCAGGGGGGGACTAGCGGTAGAGAGCCCCTACGAGCAGTACTTC
clone_size: .; j_call: TRBJ1-1; v_call: TRBV6-2/TRBV6-3; d_call: .; cdr3_aa: CASSYSSLGGLKTEAFF; cdr3_nt: TGTGCCAGCAGTTACTCCTCTCTTGGGGGGTTGAAAACTGAAGCTTTCTTT
clone_size: .; j_call: TRBJ2-3; v_call: TRBV20-1; d_call: .; cdr3_aa: CSARAELDYTQYF; cdr3_nt: TGCAGTGCTAGGGCGGAGCTGGATTATACGCAGTATTTT
clone_size: many; j_call: TRBJ2-7; v_call: TRBV2; d_call: .; cdr3_aa: CASSPPSYEQYF; cdr3_nt: TGTGCCAGCAGTCCACCCTCCTACGAGCAGTACTTC
clone_size: .; j_call: TRBJ2-3; v_call: TRBV10-1; d_call: .; cdr3_aa: CASMAPGSDTQYF; cdr3_nt: TGCGCCAGCATGGCGCCAGGTTCCGATACGCAGTATTTT
clone_size: few; j_call: TRBJ2-1; v_call: TRBV12-3/TRBV12-4; d_call: TRBD2; cdr3_aa: CASSGTREQFF; cdr3_nt: TGTGCCAGCAGTGGGACTAGAGAGCAGTTCTTC
clone_size: many; j_call: TRBJ1-5; v_call: TRBV10-3; d_call: .; cdr3_aa: CAISESGDYQPQHF; cdr3_nt: TGTGCCATCAGTGAGTCTGGGGATTATCAGCCCCAGCATTTT
clone_size: .; j_call: TRBJ2-4; v_call: TRBV29-1; d_call: .; cdr3_aa: CSAAAGAKNIQYF; cdr3_nt: TGCAGCGCCGCCGCGGGGGCCAAAAACATTCAGTACTTC
clone_size: .; j_call: TRBJ2-1; v_call: TRBV10-3; d_call: .; cdr3_aa: CAISGVQGSEQFF; cdr3_nt: TGTGCCATCAGTGGTGTACAGGGTAGCGAGCAGTTCTTC
clone_size: many; j_call: TRBJ2-2; v_call: TRBV3-1; d_call: TRBD2; cdr3_aa: CASSQDRREDSQPGELFF; cdr3_nt: TGTGCCAGCAGCCAAGATCGGCGGGAGGACAGCCAACCCGGGGAGCTGTTTTTT
clone_size: .; j_call: TRBJ2-5; v_call: TRBV6-1; d_call: .; cdr3_aa: CASRAGTLLRETQYF; cdr3_nt: TGTGCCAGCAGGGCAGGGACCTTACTACGGGAGACCCAGTACTTC
clone_size: few; j_call: TRBJ1-2; v_call: TRBV15; d_call: .; cdr3_aa: CATSRDQGGYTF; cdr3_nt: TGTGCCACCAGCAGAGATCAAGGTGGCTACACCTTC
clone_size: few; j_call: TRBJ1-2; v_call: TRBV7-2; d_call: TRBD1; cdr3_aa: CASSLGGDRSGYTF; cdr3_nt: TGTGCCAGCAGCTTAGGGGGGGACAGAAGTGGCTACACCTTC
clone_size: .; j_call: TRBJ2-1; v_call: TRBV6-1; d_call: TRBD1; cdr3_aa: CASSVLQGASSGELFF; cdr3_nt: TGTGCCAGCAGTGTCCTACAGGGGGCTTCGAGCGGGGAGCTTTTCTTC
clone_size: .; j_call: TRBJ2-2; v_call: TRBV20-1; d_call: .; cdr3_aa: CSARKVAGELFF; cdr3_nt: TGCAGTGCTAGAAAAGTGGCCGGGGAGCTGTTTTTT
clone_size: many; j_call: TRBJ2-3; v_call: TRBV12-3/TRBV12-4; d_call: .; cdr3_aa: CASSTRTDTQYF; cdr3_nt: TGTGCCAGCAGCACTCGCACAGATACGCAGTATTTT
clone_size: .; j_call: TRBJ2-5; v_call: TRBV15; d_call: .; cdr3_aa: CATTKWQGGVQETQYF; cdr3_nt: TGTGCCACCACGAAATGGCAGGGAGGAGTACAAGAGACCCAGTACTTC
clone_size: many; j_call: TRBJ2-5; v_call: TRBV12-3/TRBV12-4; d_call: .; cdr3_aa: CASTWGGDGQTQYF; cdr3_nt: TGTGCCAGCACTTGGGGCGGAGACGGGCAGACCCAGTACTTC
clone_size: .; j_call: TRBJ2-2; v_call: TRBV19; d_call: .; cdr3_aa: CASSPGQRANTGELFF; cdr3_nt: TGTGCCAGTAGCCCAGGACAGCGCGCGAACACCGGGGAGCTGTTTTTT
clone_size: .; j_call: TRBJ2-1; v_call: TRBV28; d_call: TRBD1; cdr3_aa: CATAGTGWGHEQFF; cdr3_nt: TGTGCCACCGCGGGGACAGGATGGGGGCATGAGCAGTTCTTC
clone_size: .; j_call: TRBJ2-1; v_call: TRBV20-1; d_call: TRBD2; cdr3_aa: CSAYGGLAGSEQFF; cdr3_nt: TGCAGTGCTTATGGAGGGCTAGCGGGTAGTGAGCAGTTCTTC
clone_size: .; j_call: TRBJ2-3; v_call: TRBV7-9; d_call: .; cdr3_aa: CASSTLGDTQYF; cdr3_nt: TGTGCCAGCAGCACTCTTGGAGATACGCAGTATTTT
clone_size: few; j_call: TRBJ1-1; v_call: TRBV27; d_call: .; cdr3_aa: CASSPLQPGRQRVNTEAFF; cdr3_nt: TGTGCCAGCAGCCCCCTTCAACCGGGACGCCAAAGAGTGAACACTGAAGCTTTCTTT
clone_size: many; j_call: TRBJ2-7; v_call: TRBV2; d_call: .; cdr3_aa: CASSESTLLLVIVSYEQYF; cdr3_nt: TGTGCCAGCAGTGAATCCACCCTACTGCTCGTCATAGTTTCCTACGAGCAGTACTTC
clone_size: .; j_call: TRBJ2-1; v_call: TRBV3-1; d_call: TRBD1; cdr3_aa: CASSRDRALYNEQFF; cdr3_nt: TGTGCCAGCAGCAGAGACAGGGCTCTCTACAATGAGCAGTTCTTC
clone_size: .; j_call: TRBJ2-2; v_call: TRBV7-8; d_call: TRBD2; cdr3_aa: CASSLAASGTSGPWTGELFF; cdr3_nt: TGTGCCAGCAGCTTAGCGGCATCCGGGACTAGCGGACCCTGGACCGGGGAGCTGTTTTTT
clone_size: few; j_call: TRBJ2-3; v_call: TRBV27; d_call: .; cdr3_aa: CASGTLESVTQYF; cdr3_nt: TGTGCCAGCGGAACCTTGGAGTCGGTAACGCAGTATTTT
clone_size: few; j_call: TRBJ2-4; v_call: TRBV3-1; d_call: TRBD1; cdr3_aa: CASSTGQGGGRGIQYF; cdr3_nt: TGTGCCAGCAGCACCGGACAGGGTGGGGGTCGCGGCATTCAGTACTTC
clone_size: .; j_call: TRBJ1-3; v_call: TRBV5-1; d_call: .; cdr3_aa: CASSLGSALAGNTIYF; cdr3_nt: TGCGCCAGCAGCTTGGGGAGCGCTTTAGCTGGAAACACCATATATTTT
clone_size: .; j_call: TRBJ2-1; v_call: TRBV20-1; d_call: TRBD2; cdr3_aa: CSAGGSLSYNEQFF; cdr3_nt: TGCAGTGCTGGCGGGAGTCTGTCCTACAATGAGCAGTTCTTC
clone_size: many; j_call: TRBJ2-7; v_call: TRBV24-1; d_call: TRBD1; cdr3_aa: CATSDLGPPGQGMNEQYF; cdr3_nt: TGTGCCACCAGTGATTTAGGCCCCCCGGGACAGGGGATGAACGAGCAGTACTTC
clone_size: few; j_call: TRBJ2-3; v_call: TRBV20-1; d_call: TRBD2; cdr3_aa: CSARDRSRGLAGVGDTQYF; cdr3_nt: TGCAGTGCTAGAGATCGGTCGAGAGGACTAGCGGGAGTTGGAGATACGCAGTATTTT
clone_size: many; j_call: TRBJ2-6; v_call: TRBV12-3/TRBV12-4; d_call: TRBD2; cdr3_aa: CASSGLAGDPGANVLTF; cdr3_nt: TGTGCCAGCAGCGGACTAGCGGGAGATCCCGGGGCCAACGTCCTGACTTTC
clone_size: .; j_call: TRBJ2-3; v_call: TRBV27; d_call: .; cdr3_aa: CASSSGKSTQYF; cdr3_nt: TGTGCCAGCAGTTCGGGGAAGAGTACGCAGTATTTT
clone_size: .; j_call: TRBJ2-1; v_call: TRBV24-1; d_call: TRBD2; cdr3_aa: CATSDPPRRGRNEQFF; cdr3_nt: TGTGCCACCAGTGACCCCCCCAGGCGCGGGAGGAATGAGCAGTTCTTC
clone_size: few; j_call: TRBJ1-2; v_call: TRBV5-5; d_call: .; cdr3_aa: CASSYLRGGVGYGYTF; cdr3_nt: TGTGCCAGCAGCTACCTCCGTGGTGGGGTAGGCTATGGCTACACCTTC
clone_size: few; j_call: TRBJ2-3; v_call: TRBV20-1; d_call: TRBD2; cdr3_aa: CSAYSLAGAADTQYF; cdr3_nt: TGCAGTGCTTATTCACTAGCGGGAGCAGCAGATACGCAGTATTTT
clone_size: .; j_call: TRBJ2-7; v_call: TRBV29-1; d_call: .; cdr3_aa: CSVELAGYEQYF; cdr3_nt: TGCAGCGTTGAGCTAGCTGGCTACGAGCAGTACTTC
clone_size: few; j_call: TRBJ2-1; v_call: TRBV4-2; d_call: TRBD1; cdr3_aa: CASSQADRGLYNEQFF; cdr3_nt: TGTGCCAGCAGCCAGGCGGACAGGGGCCTCTACAATGAGCAGTTCTTC
clone_size: few; j_call: TRBJ1-4; v_call: TRBV7-9; d_call: .; cdr3_aa: CASSTVYEKLFF; cdr3_nt: TGTGCCAGCTCTACTGTTTATGAAAAACTGTTTTTT
clone_size: .; j_call: TRBJ2-1; v_call: TRBV7-8; d_call: TRBD2; cdr3_aa: CASSSPPSGSTSYNEQFF; cdr3_nt: TGTGCCAGCAGCTCTCCCCCTAGCGGATCAACCTCCTACAATGAGCAGTTCTTC